This T cell receptor beta chain comes out of a study of identical twins. Findings and limits, study-wide: Beta out-of-frame sequences showed weaker excess twin sharing. Recombination models fit unrelated individuals' TCR alpha sharing but underestimated twins'. The study found excess low generation probability among twin-shared out-of-frame alpha sequences.

In TCRdb, the 5' RACE reads were re-called with MiXCR into one record per CDR3 protein. The sample lists fewer than 250,000 distinct CDR3 sequences; about 7.5% were seen once. Healthy Caucasians, and only they, were the donors. This clonotype was counted many times. Its specificity is unknown. This sample was shared with a second study, whose subject was yellow fever vaccine responses in identical twins.

Sequencing input: memory (CD45RO+) T cells sorted from blood. The TCR sequence derives from a young woman in good health.

CDR3 sequence: CASSQGSGGQETQYF. The CDR3 coding sequence is TGTGCCAGCAGCCAGGGGAGCGGGGGACAAGAGACCCAGTACTTC. J is TRBJ2-5 and V is TRBV4-2; 8 bases align to TRBD2. The CDR3 has 15 amino acids. The ends lost 3 bases at V and 2 bases at J; junction bases unmatched: 5. CDR1 LGHNA and CDR2 YNFKEQ come from the germline V gene.